These 29 T cell receptor beta chains were all obtained from the same sample, sequenced in a study of chemoradiotherapy in HPV16-positive cancers. Assay used: immunoSEQ multiplex PCR; TCRdb lists only in-frame clones, some missing. The repertoire holds roughly 23,000 clones, with around 75% as singletons. This material was collected from a patient who underwent chemoradiotherapy. The receptors derive from a human donor with HPV-associated anogenital cancer.

On this clone itself: Other DNA sequences in this specimen translate into the identical CDR3. CDR3 DNA: TGTGCCAGCAGCCAAGATCAACTTTACGAGCAGTACTTC. It codes for CASSQDQLYEQYF. The J gene is TRBJ2-7, the V gene TRBV4-2; the D is unclear. The CDR3 contains 13 residues. V lost 0 bases and J 4 bases, leaving 7 bases between the germline ends. Germline lookup yields CDR1 LGHNA and CDR2 YNFKEQ.

The chain couples TRBV2 to TRBJ1-4; possible D gene TRBD1, 6 bases. The V end lost 7 bases, the J end lost 5 bases, and 11 bases lay between the germline ends. CDR1 and CDR2 (germline): SNHLY, FYNNEI. The CDR3 has 13 residues. The CDR3 is CASTLGTNEKLFF. CDR3 in DNA: TGTGCCAGCACCTTGGGGACAAATGAAAAACTGTTTTTT.

This sequence joins TRBV9 and TRBJ2-1; 8 nucleotides agree with TRBD1. Looked up from germline, CDR1 is SGDLS and CDR2 is YYNGEE. The CDR3 is 14 residues long. The V gene end was trimmed by 2 bases and the J gene end by 3 bases; junction bases not matched to a gene: 1. CDR3 in DNA: TGTGCCAGCAGCGTTACAGGGGGCTACAATGAGCAGTTCTTC. Its translation is CASSVTGGYNEQFF.

The chain combines TRBV28 with TRBJ1-1; TRBD1 aligns across 12 bases. V trimming: 2 bases; J trimming: 7 bases; junction bases outside the gene matches: 8. The CDR3 is made up of 16 amino acids. CDR1 is MDHEN, CDR2 SYDVKM, per germline. CDR3 amino acids: CASSLGGTGGAGEAFF. The CDR3 DNA reads as TGTGCCAGCAGTTTAGGGGGGACAGGGGGCGCGGGTGAAGCTTTCTTT.

The chain has TRBV30 and TRBJ1-3; D possibly corresponds to TRBD1 (6 bases). CDR1 is GTSNPN and CDR2 is SVGIG in the germline V gene (reference sequence). The CDR3 is 14 amino acids. V was trimmed by 6 bases and J by 4 bases, leaving 16 bases between them. In nucleotides, the CDR3 is TGTGCCTGTCCTTCCCAGGGGCTGGGAAACACCATATATTTT. It specifies CACPSQGLGNTIYF.

The rearrangement links TRBV5-1 to TRBJ2-7; possibly TRBD1 for D (6 bases). Per the germline V gene, CDR1 is SGHRS and CDR2 is YFSETQ. There are 15 residues in the CDR3. The V gene lost 0 bases and the J gene lost 3 bases, with 13 bases spanning the gap. The CDR3 spells CASSLDRDRRYEQYF. The CDR3 coding sequence is TGCGCCAGCAGCTTGGACAGGGATCGACGCTACGAGCAGTACTTC.

This chain uses TRBV4-1 with TRBJ1-2, with TRBD1 as a possible D gene (5 bases). Trimming cost V 0 bases and J 5 bases, with 16 bases left between them. Germline values: CDR1 MGHRA, CDR2 YSYEKL. The CDR3 extends over 16 amino acids. CDR3 coding DNA: TGCGCCAGCAGCCAAGAGGAGGCAGGGCCCTATTATGGCTACACCTTC. Translated, it gives CASSQEEAGPYYGYTF.

The genes are TRBV28 and TRBJ2-2; the D is unclear. In germline, CDR1 is MDHEN, CDR2 SYDVKM. Deletions cut 2 bases from V and 4 bases from J, with 2 bases between. CDR3 length: 12 amino acids. Here the CDR3 reads CASSLATGELFF. In nucleotides, the CDR3 is TGTGCCAGCAGTTTAGCCACCGGGGAGCTGTTTTTT.

This clone was seen a single time. This chain joins TRBV15 and TRBJ1-2; D gene uncertain. The V end was cut by 0 bases, the J end by 8 bases, with 16 bases between. The germline gives CDR1 LNHNV, CDR2 YYDKDF (reference sequence). The CDR3 loop spans 15 amino acids. CDR3 region: CATSRDNREESGYTF. In nucleotides, the CDR3 is TGTGCCACCAGCAGAGATAATAGGGAAGAGTCCGGCTACACCTTC.

The CDR3 loop is CASPRPRQGLTEQYF. DNA for the CDR3: TGTGCCAGCCCGCGGCCCCGACAGGGTCTGACCGAGCAGTACTTC. The rearrangement uses TRBV11-1 and TRBJ2-7; TRBD1 matches at 7 bases. Germline V gene data show CDR1 as SGHAT and CDR2 as FQDESV (reference sequence). V was pared by 8 bases and J by 6 bases, with 16 bases of the junction left unmatched. CDR3 length: 15 residues. Drawing the rest from reference TRBV11-1 and TRBJ2-7, the complete variable domain is EAEVAQSPRYKITEKSQAVAFWCDPISGHATLYWYRQILGQGPELLVQFQDESVVDDSQLPKDRFSAERLKGVDSTLKIQPAELGDSAMYLCASPRPRQGLTEQYFGPGTRLTVT.

The J gene is TRBJ1-1, the V gene TRBV7-9, with TRBD1 matching 8 bases. CDR1 is SEHNR and CDR2 is FQNEAQ in the germline V gene (reference sequence). CDR3 size: 14 residues. J was trimmed by 3 bases and V by 5 bases; bases with no gene match: 5. In nucleotides, the CDR3 is TGTGCCAGCAGCCAACAGGGGGGTCACACTGAAGCTTTCTTT. It translates to CASSQQGGHTEAFF.

The V and J genes are TRBV5-1 and TRBJ2-4; no clear D. The germline V gene encodes CDR1 SGHRS and CDR2 YFSETQ. The CDR3 runs to 17 residues. Trimming cost V 4 bases and J 0 bases, with 17 bases left between them. CDR3 DNA sequence: TGCGCCAGCAGCCCAAGGCCCCAGACGCTAGCCAAAAACATTCAGTACTTC. Residues: CASSPRPQTLAKNIQYF. The full variable domain, in which reference TRBV5-1 and TRBJ2-4 provide the parts outside the CDR3, is KAGVTQTPRYLIKTRGQQVTLSCSPISGHRSVSWYQQTPGQGLQFLFEYFSETQRNKGNFPGRFSGRQFSNSRSEMNVSTLELGDSALYLCASSPRPQTLAKNIQYFGAGTRLSVL.

The chain combines TRBV7-2 with TRBJ1-4; the D is unclear. The germline V and J ends were trimmed by 2 bases and 8 bases, with 9 bases remaining between them. Per the germline V gene, CDR1 is SGHTA and CDR2 is FQGNSA. CDR3 length: 13 amino acids. For the CDR3, the DNA is TGTGCCAGCAGCTTAATCGCGGGGGAAAAACTGTTTTTT. It translates to CASSLIAGEKLFF.

The CDR3 DNA is TGTGCCAGCACCGACAGGGCCAGTTTTTCTAATCAGCCCCAGCATTTT. It specifies CASTDRASFSNQPQHF. This sequence joins TRBV7-8 and TRBJ1-5, with TRBD1 matching over 7 bases. Looked up from germline, CDR1 is SGHVS and CDR2 is FQNEAQ. V trimming: 7 bases; J trimming: 4 bases; junction bases outside the gene matches: 13. This CDR3 is built from 16 residues.

V usage is TRBV6-4 and J usage is TRBJ2-1; 10 nucleotides line up with TRBD1. This CDR3 contains 14 residues. Trimming cost V 6 bases and J 9 bases; bases outside gene matches: 8. CDR1 is MRHNA, CDR2 SNTAGT, per germline. The CDR3 coding sequence is TGTGCCAGCAGCCGGGACAGGGGAATGGGTGAGCAGTTCTTC. Translated: CASSRDRGMGEQFF.

This clone was counted between two and nine times. The chain joins TRBV2 to TRBJ1-3; the D is unclear. Between the trimmed V and J ends, which lost 7 bases and 0 bases, there was a span of 10 bases. The germline CDR1 and CDR2 sequences are SNHLY and FYNNEI. This CDR3 is built from 14 residues. CDR3 region: CASTSGNSGNTIYF. CDR3 bases: TGTGCCAGCACCTCCGGGAACTCTGGAAACACCATATATTTT.

DNA for the CDR3: TGTGCCAGCAGTGGACAGGACTATCACACTGAAGCTTTCTTT. Translating gives CASSGQDYHTEAFF. The genes are TRBV27 and TRBJ1-1; 7 bases map to TRBD1. Per germline, CDR1 MNHEY and CDR2 SMNVEV (reference sequence). This CDR3 region has 14 residues. J was trimmed by 3 bases and V by 5 bases; bases with no gene match: 6.

This chain joins TRBV5-1 and TRBJ2-1, with TRBD1 matching over 9 bases. The CDR3 sequence is 14 residues long. V was clipped by 0 bases and J by 7 bases; unmatched bases: 2. CDR1 is SGHRS and CDR2 is YFSETQ in the germline V gene. The CDR3 DNA reads TGCGCCAGCAGCTTGGGGGACAGGGAAAATGAGCAGTTCTTC. This translates into CASSLGDRENEQFF.

This clone was found a few times. The chain carries TRBV4-2 and TRBJ2-2; tentatively, D is TRBD2 (6 bases). V shed 0 bases and J shed 4 bases, with 9 bases lying between them. This CDR3 is 15 amino acids long. CDR1 LGHNA and CDR2 YNFKEQ come from the germline V gene. The DNA for the CDR3 is TGTGCCAGCAGCCAAGAAAGGAGGGCCACCGGGGAGCTGTTTTTT. The encoded protein is CASSQERRATGELFF.

The J gene is TRBJ2-2, the V gene TRBV6-1; a weak D match, TRBD1 (9 bases). The CDR3 covers 15 residues. Germline loops: CDR1 MNHNS, CDR2 SASEGT. With 6 bases removed from V and 6 bases from J, the gap between germline ends came to 17 bases. The CDR3 DNA is TGTGCCAGCAGACAGGGGGCGGGGGGTCCCGGGGAGCTGTTTTTT. Translated: CASRQGAGGPGELFF.

The V call is TRBV7-9, the J call TRBJ1-1; no definite D call. Trimming stripped 3 bases from V and 5 bases from J, with 7 bases between. This CDR3 has 12 amino acids. Germline values: CDR1 SEHNR, CDR2 FQNEAQ (reference sequence). CDR3 DNA sequence: TGTGCCAGCAGCTTGGAGTCGACTGAAGCTTTCTTT. Amino acid sequence: CASSLESTEAFF.

V gene TRBV5-1 combines with J gene TRBJ2-3; 12 bases map to TRBD2. CDR3 length: 17 residues. Germline V CDR1 and CDR2: SGHRS, YFSETQ. J was trimmed by 2 bases and V by 0 bases; bases with no gene match: 4. The CDR3 DNA follows: TGCGCCAGCAGCTTGGAAGGACTAGCGGGGCTCACAGATACGCAGTATTTT. Translation gives CASSLEGLAGLTDTQYF.

This clone was seen a handful of times. The chain has TRBV5-1 and TRBJ2-1; D perhaps matches TRBD1 (6 bases). The ends were cut back, 9 bases at V and 0 bases at J, with 16 bases in the middle. The CDR3 runs 15 residues. Germline values: CDR1 SGHRS, CDR2 YFSETQ. The CDR3, as DNA: TGCGCCACCACTCTCATGGACAGCTCCTACAATGAGCAGTTCTTC. This codes for CATTLMDSSYNEQFF.

This chain connects TRBV5-4 to TRBJ2-1, with TRBD2 matching over 9 bases. Germline CDR1 reads SGHNT; CDR2 reads YYREEE (reference sequence). This CDR3 comprises 15 residues. The V gene end was trimmed by 0 bases and the J gene end by 7 bases; junction bases not matched to a gene: 5. The CDR3 DNA reads TGTGCCAGCAGCTTGGCCTCTAGCGGGACGAATGAGCAGTTCTTC. Translating it yields CASSLASSGTNEQFF.

This chain uses TRBV4-3 with TRBJ2-5; 9 bases map to TRBD2. The CDR3 extends over 15 amino acids. Per the germline V gene, CDR1 is LGHNA and CDR2 is YSLEER. V dropped 4 bases and J dropped 5; count of bases not matched to a gene: 8. This chain's CDR3 is CASSPGAAGGETQYF. CDR3 DNA sequence: TGCGCCAGCAGCCCAGGGGCCGCGGGGGGGGAGACCCAGTACTTC.

The chain carries TRBV7-8 and TRBJ2-3; 13 positions agree with TRBD2. Germline V lookup: CDR1 SGHVS, CDR2 FQNEAQ. V lost 5 bases to trimming and J lost 2 bases; unmatched junction nucleotides: 10. The CDR3 has 18 residues. The CDR3 loop is CASSRTSGSTFSTDTQYF. The CDR3 DNA is TGTGCCAGCAGCCGGACTAGCGGGAGTACTTTCTCCACAGATACGCAGTATTTT.

The chain carries TRBV28 and TRBJ1-5; D is unclear. Deletions cut 4 bases from V and 0 bases from J, with 10 bases between. The CDR3 contains 15 residues. Germline V gene data show CDR1 as MDHEN and CDR2 as SYDVKM. Here the CDR3 reads CASSSVAVSNQPQHF. The CDR3 coding sequence is TGTGCCAGCAGTTCCGTGGCGGTTAGCAATCAGCCCCAGCATTTT.

J is TRBJ2-1 and V is TRBV15; D is ambiguous. This CDR3 region has 15 residues. Per germline, CDR1 LNHNV and CDR2 YYDKDF (reference sequence). V lost 0 bases, J lost 2 bases, and 8 bases lay in between. The CDR3 DNA reads TGTGCCACCAGCAGAGACCAAGGCCCCTACAATGAGCAGTTCTTC. Translating it yields CATSRDQGPYNEQFF.

This clone showed up just a few times. The chain couples TRBV9 to TRBJ2-5; D call uncertain. This CDR3 comprises 14 residues. V gave up 1 base and J gave up 0 bases, with 7 bases separating them. Germline V gene data show CDR1 as SGDLS and CDR2 as YYNGEE. CDR3 residues: CASSVSPNQETQYF. CDR3 nucleotides: TGTGCCAGCAGCGTAAGCCCCAACCAAGAGACCCAGTACTTC.